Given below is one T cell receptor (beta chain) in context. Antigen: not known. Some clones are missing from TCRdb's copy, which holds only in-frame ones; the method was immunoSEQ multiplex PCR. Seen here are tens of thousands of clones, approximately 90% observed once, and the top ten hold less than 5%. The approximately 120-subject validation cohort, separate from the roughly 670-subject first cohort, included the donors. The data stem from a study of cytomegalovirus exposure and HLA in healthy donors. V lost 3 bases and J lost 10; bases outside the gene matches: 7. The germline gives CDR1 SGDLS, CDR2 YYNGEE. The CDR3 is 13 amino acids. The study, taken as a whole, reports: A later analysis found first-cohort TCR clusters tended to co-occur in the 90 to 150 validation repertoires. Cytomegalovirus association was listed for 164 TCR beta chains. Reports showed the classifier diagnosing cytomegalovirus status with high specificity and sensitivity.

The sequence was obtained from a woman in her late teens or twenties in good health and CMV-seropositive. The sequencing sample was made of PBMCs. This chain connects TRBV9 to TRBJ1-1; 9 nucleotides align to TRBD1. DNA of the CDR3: TGTGCCAGCAGCGAAACAGGGGGCAGTGGAGCTTTCTTT. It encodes CASSETGGSGAFF.